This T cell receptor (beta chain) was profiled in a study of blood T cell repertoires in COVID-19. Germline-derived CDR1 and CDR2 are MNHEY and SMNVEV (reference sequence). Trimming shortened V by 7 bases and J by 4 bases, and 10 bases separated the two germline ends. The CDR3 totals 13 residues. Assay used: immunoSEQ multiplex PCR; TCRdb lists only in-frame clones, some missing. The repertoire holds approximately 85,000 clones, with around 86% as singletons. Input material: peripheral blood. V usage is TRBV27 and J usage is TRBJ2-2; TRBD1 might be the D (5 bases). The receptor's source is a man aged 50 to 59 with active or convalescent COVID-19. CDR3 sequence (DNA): TGTGCCAGCACCAGGACATTCACCGGGGAGCTGTTTTTT. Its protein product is CASTRTFTGELFF.